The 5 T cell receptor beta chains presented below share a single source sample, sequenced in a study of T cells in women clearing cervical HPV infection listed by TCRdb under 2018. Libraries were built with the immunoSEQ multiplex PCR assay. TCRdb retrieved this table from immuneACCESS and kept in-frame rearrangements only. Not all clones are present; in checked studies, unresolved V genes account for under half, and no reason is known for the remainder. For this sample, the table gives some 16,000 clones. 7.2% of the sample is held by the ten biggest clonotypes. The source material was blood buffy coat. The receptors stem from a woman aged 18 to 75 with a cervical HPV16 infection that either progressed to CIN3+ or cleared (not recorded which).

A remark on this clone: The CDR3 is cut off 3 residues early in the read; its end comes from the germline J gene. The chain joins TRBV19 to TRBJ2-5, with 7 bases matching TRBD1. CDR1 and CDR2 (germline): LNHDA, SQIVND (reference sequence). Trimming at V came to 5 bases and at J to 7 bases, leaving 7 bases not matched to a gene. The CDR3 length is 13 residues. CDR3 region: CASSPNQGVTQYF. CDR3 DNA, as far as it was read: TGTGCCAGTAGTCCCAACCAGGGGGTGACC.

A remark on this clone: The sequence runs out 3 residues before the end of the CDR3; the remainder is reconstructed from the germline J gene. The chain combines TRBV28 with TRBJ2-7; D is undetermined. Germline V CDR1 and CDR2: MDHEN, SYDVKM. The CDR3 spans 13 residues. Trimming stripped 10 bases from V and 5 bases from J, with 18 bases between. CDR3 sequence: CATTNRPGDEQYF. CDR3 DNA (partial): TGTGCCACCACTAACCGTCCGGGTGACGAG.

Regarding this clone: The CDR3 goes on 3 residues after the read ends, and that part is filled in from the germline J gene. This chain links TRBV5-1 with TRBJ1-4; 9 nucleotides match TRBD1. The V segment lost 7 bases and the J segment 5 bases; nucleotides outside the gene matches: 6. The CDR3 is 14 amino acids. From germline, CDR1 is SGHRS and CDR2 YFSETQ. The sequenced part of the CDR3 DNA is TGCGCCAGCTCCCCGGGACAGGGAAATGAAAAA. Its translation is CASSPGQGNEK. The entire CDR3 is CASSPGQGNEKLFF.

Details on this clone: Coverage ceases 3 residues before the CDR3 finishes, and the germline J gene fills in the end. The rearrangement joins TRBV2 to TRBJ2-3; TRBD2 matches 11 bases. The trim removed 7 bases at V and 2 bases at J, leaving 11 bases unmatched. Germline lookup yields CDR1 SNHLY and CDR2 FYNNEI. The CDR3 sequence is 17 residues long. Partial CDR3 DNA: TGTGCCAGCATCCTAGCGGGGGGCACCAACCCCACAGATACG. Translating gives CASILAGGTNPTDT. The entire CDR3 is CASILAGGTNPTDTQYF.

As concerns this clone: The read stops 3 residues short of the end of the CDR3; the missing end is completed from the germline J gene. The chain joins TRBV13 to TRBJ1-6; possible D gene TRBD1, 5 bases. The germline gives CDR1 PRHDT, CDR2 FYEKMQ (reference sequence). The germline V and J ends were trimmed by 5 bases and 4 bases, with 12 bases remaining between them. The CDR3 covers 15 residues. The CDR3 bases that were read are TGTGCCAGCAGCCCAGAGGGGCCGTATAATTCACCC. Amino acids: CASSPEGPYNSP. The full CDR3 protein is CASSPEGPYNSPLHF.